The text below deals with one T cell receptor beta chain. In the authors' methods: Estimation of nucleated cell counts relied on the amplification of reference gene primers. Clones were read by immunoSEQ multiplex PCR, and TCRdb kept only the in-frame ones, dropping some. V, J and clone size reflect that table, while D and trimming were determined from the DNA. The table shows about 220,000 clones, with around four fifths occurring only once. The entry originates in a study of blood T cell repertoires in COVID-19. Study background: Sources were T cells, B-cell-depleted T cells, or PBMCs; the material itself was cDNA or gDNA.

Those who participated ranged in age from roughly 18 to 90 years and resided in approximately 23 US areas. The CDR3 has 17 residues. V shed 3 bases and J shed 4 bases, with 22 bases lying between them. Germline-derived CDR1 and CDR2 are SGDLS and YYNGEE. The sequence derives from a woman in her thirties or forties who had been exposed to COVID-19. The chain recombines TRBV9 with TRBJ1-1; D is possibly TRBD1 (6 bases). Sequenced: PBMCs or T cells enriched from blood (not recorded which). CDR3 coding DNA: TGTGCCAGCAGCGATTTACGCACAGGGCGGGGGGGCACTGAAGCTTTCTTT. This codes for CASSDLRTGRGGTEAFF.